This record concerns one T cell receptor beta chain sequence. Antigen unknown. Germline V gene data show CDR1 as DFQATT and CDR2 as SNEGSKA (reference sequence). V lost 2 bases to trimming and J lost 4 bases, with 12 bases between them. The CDR3 has 13 amino acids. The data stem from a study of T-cell reconstitution after alpha-beta-depleted transplantation in children. Whole-study findings and limits: Reports say that about two months after transplant, the alpha-beta T cells came out of several hundred graft clones that had expanded.

The TCRbeta library incorporated unique molecular identifiers. TCRdb processed the PCR reads anew with MiXCR; each CDR3 protein has one entry. The sample gives 130,000 or so distinct CDR3 sequences, 8.5% to 10% of which show up once; around 24% is in the top ten. The chain joins TRBV20-1 to TRBJ2-7; no firm D call. The TCR originated in a girl less than two years old who had a stem cell transplant for combined immunodeficiency, so the T cells may come from the graft donor. The sample here was PBMCs, mostly from graft donor cells, taken 180 days after TCRalphabeta/CD19-depleted stem cell transplant. This CDR3 is CSARTSSTYEQYF. CDR3 sequence (DNA): TGCAGTGCTAGAACCTCATCGACTTACGAGCAGTACTTC.